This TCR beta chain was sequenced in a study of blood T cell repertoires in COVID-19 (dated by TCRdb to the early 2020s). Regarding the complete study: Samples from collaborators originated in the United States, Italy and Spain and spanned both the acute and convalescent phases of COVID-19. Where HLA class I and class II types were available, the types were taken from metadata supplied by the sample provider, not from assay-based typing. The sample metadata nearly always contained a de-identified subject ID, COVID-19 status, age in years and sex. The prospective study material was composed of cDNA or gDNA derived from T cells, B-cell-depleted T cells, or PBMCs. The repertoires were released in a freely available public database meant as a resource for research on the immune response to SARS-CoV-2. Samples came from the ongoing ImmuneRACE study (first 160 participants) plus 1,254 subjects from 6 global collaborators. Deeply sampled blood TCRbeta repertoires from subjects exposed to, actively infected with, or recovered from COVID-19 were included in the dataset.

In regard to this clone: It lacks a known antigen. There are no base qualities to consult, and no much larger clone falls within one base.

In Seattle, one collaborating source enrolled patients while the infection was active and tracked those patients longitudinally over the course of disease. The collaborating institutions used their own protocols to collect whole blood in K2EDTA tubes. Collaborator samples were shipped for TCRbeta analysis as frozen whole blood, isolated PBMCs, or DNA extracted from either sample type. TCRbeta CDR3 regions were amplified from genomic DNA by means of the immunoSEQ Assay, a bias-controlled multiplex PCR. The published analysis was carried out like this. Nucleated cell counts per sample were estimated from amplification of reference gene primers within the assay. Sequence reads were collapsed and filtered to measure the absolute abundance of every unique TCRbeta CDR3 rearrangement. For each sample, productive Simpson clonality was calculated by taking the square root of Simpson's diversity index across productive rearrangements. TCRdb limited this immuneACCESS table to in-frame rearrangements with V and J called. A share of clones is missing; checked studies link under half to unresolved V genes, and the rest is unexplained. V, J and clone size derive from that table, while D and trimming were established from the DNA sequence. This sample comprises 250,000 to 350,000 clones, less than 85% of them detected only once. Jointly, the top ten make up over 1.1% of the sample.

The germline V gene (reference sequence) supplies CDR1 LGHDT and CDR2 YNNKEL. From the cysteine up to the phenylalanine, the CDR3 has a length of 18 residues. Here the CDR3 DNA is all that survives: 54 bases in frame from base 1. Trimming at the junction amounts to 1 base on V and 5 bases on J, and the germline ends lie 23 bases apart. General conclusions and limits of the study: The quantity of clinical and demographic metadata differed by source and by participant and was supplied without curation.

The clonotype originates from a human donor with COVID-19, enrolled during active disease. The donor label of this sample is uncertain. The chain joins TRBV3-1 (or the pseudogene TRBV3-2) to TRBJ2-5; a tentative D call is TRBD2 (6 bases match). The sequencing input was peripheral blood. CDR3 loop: CASSQVLRSSGRQETQYF. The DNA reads TGTGCCAGCAGCCAAGTTCTGAGGAGTAGCGGCCGTCAGGAGACCCAGTACTTC.